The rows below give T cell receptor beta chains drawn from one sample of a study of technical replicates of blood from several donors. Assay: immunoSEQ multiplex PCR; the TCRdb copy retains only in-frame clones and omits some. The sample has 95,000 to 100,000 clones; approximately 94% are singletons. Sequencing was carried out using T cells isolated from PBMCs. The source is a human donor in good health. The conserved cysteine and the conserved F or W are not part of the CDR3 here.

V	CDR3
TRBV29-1	SLSGGAKLRETQY
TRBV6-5	ASSYSRGTVEKLF
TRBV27	ASSLSGQGPPYEQY
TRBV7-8	ASRFKPPLAGGVTDTQY
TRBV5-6	ASSLLGYEQY
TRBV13	ASSPDRGYEKLF
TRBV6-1	ASSEGHGSELF
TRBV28	ASSSTGLSNQPQH
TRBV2	ASSVEDDNEQF
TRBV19	ASSIAGEVYNEQF
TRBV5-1	ASSLGGLDGETQY
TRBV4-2	ASSGGGHEQF
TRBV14	ATTGGNETKNIQY
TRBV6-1	AIGRGADGQPQH
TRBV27	ASSSGGWPYEQY
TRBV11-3	ASSRQGVSPLH
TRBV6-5	ASSSGSLNEQF
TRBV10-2	ASSERRARAAYEQY
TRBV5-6	ASSLKMGTGYNEQF
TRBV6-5	ASSFSGMYEQY
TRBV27	ASSFSVYEQY
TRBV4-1	ASSQGLAGAYEQY
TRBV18	ASSPRAPGSEAF
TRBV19	ASSIVGNGGIQNEQF
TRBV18	ASSPQAGVGSMNTEAF
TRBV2	ASCYLQETQY
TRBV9	ASSEGSGGLRSPLH